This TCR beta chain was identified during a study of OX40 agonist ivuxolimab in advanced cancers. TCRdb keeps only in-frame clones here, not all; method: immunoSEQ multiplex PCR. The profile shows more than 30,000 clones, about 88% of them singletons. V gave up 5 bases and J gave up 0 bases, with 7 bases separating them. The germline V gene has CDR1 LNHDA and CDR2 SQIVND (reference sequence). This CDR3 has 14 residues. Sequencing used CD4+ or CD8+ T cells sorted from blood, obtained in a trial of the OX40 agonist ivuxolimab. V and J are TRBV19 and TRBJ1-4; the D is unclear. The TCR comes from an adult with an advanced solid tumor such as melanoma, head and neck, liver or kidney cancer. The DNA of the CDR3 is TGTGCCAGTAGTCAAGGTGCAACTAATGAAAAACTGTTTTTT. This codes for CASSQGATNEKLFF.